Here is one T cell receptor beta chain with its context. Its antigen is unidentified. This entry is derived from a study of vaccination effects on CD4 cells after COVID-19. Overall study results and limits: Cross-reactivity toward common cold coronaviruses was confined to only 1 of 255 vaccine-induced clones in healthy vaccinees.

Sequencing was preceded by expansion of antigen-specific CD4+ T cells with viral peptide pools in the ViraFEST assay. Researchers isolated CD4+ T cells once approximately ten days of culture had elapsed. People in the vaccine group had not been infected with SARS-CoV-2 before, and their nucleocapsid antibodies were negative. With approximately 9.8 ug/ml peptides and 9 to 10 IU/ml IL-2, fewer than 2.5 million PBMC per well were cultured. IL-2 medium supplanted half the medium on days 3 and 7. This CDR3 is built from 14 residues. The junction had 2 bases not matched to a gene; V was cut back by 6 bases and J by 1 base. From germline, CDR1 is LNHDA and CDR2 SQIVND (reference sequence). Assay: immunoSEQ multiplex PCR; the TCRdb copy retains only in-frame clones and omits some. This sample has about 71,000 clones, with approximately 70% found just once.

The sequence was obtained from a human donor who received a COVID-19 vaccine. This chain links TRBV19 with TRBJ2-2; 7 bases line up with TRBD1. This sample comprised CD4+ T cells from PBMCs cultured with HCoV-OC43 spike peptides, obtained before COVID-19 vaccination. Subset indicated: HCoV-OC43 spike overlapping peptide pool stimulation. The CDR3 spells CASRRTGNTGELFF. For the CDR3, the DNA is TGTGCCAGTAGACGGACAGGGAACACCGGGGAGCTGTTTTTT.